A selection of T cell receptor beta chains follows, all from one sample in a study of T-cell memory formation after mild COVID-19. TCRdb reprocessed the 5' RACE reads with MiXCR, giving one entry per CDR3 protein. The repertoire holds approximately 430,000 distinct CDR3 sequences, with 20% to 30% as singletons. Sequenced material: PBMCs or a T cell subset sorted from them (not recorded which). The receptors were gathered from an adult woman who had mild COVID-19 (a few samples of this study predate the infection). Cell type and time point are not known. Each CDR3 is given with its conserved first and last residue. The order of the fields is V gene, D gene, J gene, clone size, CDR3 length, CDR3 protein, CDR3 DNA. The D gene is left open where the match is weak. The listing skips clone size in some rows; elsewhere it reads once, few, many or a size class.

V gene: TRBV11-2
D gene: TRBD1
J gene: TRBJ2-1
clone size: -
CDR3 length: 16
CDR3 protein: CASSLAPGQVYNEQFF
CDR3 DNA: TGTGCCAGCAGCTTGGCGCCGGGACAGGTTTACAATGAGCAGTTCTTC

V gene: TRBV20-1
D gene: -
J gene: TRBJ1-5
clone size: -
CDR3 length: 14
CDR3 protein: CSASDGPSNQPQHF
CDR3 DNA: TGCAGTGCTAGTGACGGTCCTAGCAATCAGCCCCAGCATTTT

V gene: TRBV20-1
D gene: -
J gene: TRBJ1-2
clone size: -
CDR3 length: 12
CDR3 protein: CSAMAGNYGYTF
CDR3 DNA: TGCAGTGCTATGGCAGGAAACTATGGCTACACCTTC

V gene: TRBV27
D gene: -
J gene: TRBJ2-1
clone size: -
CDR3 length: 15
CDR3 protein: CASSPNWGFYNEQFF
CDR3 DNA: TGTGCCAGCAGTCCCAACTGGGGGTTCTACAATGAGCAGTTCTTC

V gene: TRBV7-9
D gene: TRBD1
J gene: TRBJ2-2
clone size: -
CDR3 length: 15
CDR3 protein: CASSFFGTVTGELFF
CDR3 DNA: TGTGCCAGCAGCTTTTTCGGGACAGTGACTGGGGAGCTGTTTTTT

V gene: TRBV30
D gene: TRBD1
J gene: TRBJ2-7
clone size: -
CDR3 length: 13
CDR3 protein: CAWNRGAIYEQYF
CDR3 DNA: TGTGCCTGGAACAGGGGGGCTATTTACGAGCAGTACTTC

V gene: TRBV9
D gene: -
J gene: TRBJ2-1
clone size: -
CDR3 length: 13
CDR3 protein: CASSVGTSNEQFF
CDR3 DNA: TGTGCCAGCAGCGTCGGGACTTCAAATGAGCAGTTCTTC

V gene: TRBV3-1
D gene: -
J gene: TRBJ2-1
clone size: few
CDR3 length: 15
CDR3 protein: CASRPRAGGSDEQFF
CDR3 DNA: TGTGCCAGCAGACCGAGAGCCGGGGGCAGCGATGAGCAGTTCTTC

V gene: TRBV7-2
D gene: -
J gene: TRBJ1-1
clone size: -
CDR3 length: 13
CDR3 protein: CASSTRVSDEAFF
CDR3 DNA: TGTGCCAGCAGCACCAGGGTGTCTGATGAAGCTTTCTTT

V gene: TRBV29-1
D gene: -
J gene: TRBJ2-4
clone size: -
CDR3 length: 11
CDR3 protein: CSVDQANIQYF
CDR3 DNA: TGCAGCGTTGATCAGGCAAACATTCAGTACTTC

V gene: TRBV11-3
D gene: -
J gene: TRBJ1-1
clone size: few
CDR3 length: 12
CDR3 protein: CASSLGKGEAFF
CDR3 DNA: TGTGCCAGCAGCTTGGGGAAGGGGGAAGCTTTCTTT

V gene: TRBV7-2
D gene: TRBD2
J gene: TRBJ2-3
clone size: few
CDR3 length: 18
CDR3 protein: CASSLERLAGGPVNTQYF
CDR3 DNA: TGTGCCAGCAGCTTAGAACGGCTAGCGGGGGGGCCTGTAAATACGCAGTATTTT

V gene: TRBV6-2/TRBV6-3
D gene: TRBD2
J gene: TRBJ2-7
clone size: -
CDR3 length: 12
CDR3 protein: CASRTSGYEQYF
CDR3 DNA: TGTGCCAGCAGGACTAGCGGCTACGAGCAGTACTTC

V gene: TRBV3-1
D gene: -
J gene: TRBJ1-1
clone size: -
CDR3 length: 12
CDR3 protein: CASSRTTHEAFF
CDR3 DNA: TGTGCCAGCAGCCGGACGACCCATGAAGCTTTCTTT

V gene: TRBV11-2
D gene: TRBD1
J gene: TRBJ1-1
clone size: -
CDR3 length: 16
CDR3 protein: CASSSTTGAQNTEAFF
CDR3 DNA: TGTGCCAGCAGCTCAACGACAGGGGCTCAGAACACTGAAGCTTTCTTT

V gene: TRBV7-2
D gene: -
J gene: TRBJ2-7
clone size: -
CDR3 length: 15
CDR3 protein: CASSFPGISSYEQYF
CDR3 DNA: TGTGCCAGCAGCTTCCCTGGTATAAGCTCCTACGAGCAGTACTTC

V gene: TRBV12-3/TRBV12-4
D gene: TRBD2
J gene: TRBJ2-1
clone size: few
CDR3 length: 15
CDR3 protein: CASSDSGGYYNEQFF
CDR3 DNA: TGTGCCAGCAGTGATAGCGGGGGTTACTACAATGAGCAGTTCTTC

V gene: TRBV12-3/TRBV12-4
D gene: -
J gene: TRBJ1-4
clone size: few
CDR3 length: 11
CDR3 protein: CASSLGGKLFF
CDR3 DNA: TGTGCCAGCAGCCTGGGCGGAAAACTGTTTTTT

V gene: TRBV5-1
D gene: -
J gene: TRBJ2-5
clone size: -
CDR3 length: 14
CDR3 protein: CASSRRGGEETQYF
CDR3 DNA: TGCGCCAGCAGCCGGAGGGGGGGCGAAGAGACCCAGTACTTC

V gene: TRBV28
D gene: TRBD1
J gene: TRBJ1-2
clone size: -
CDR3 length: 15
CDR3 protein: CDSRETGQGNYGYTF
CDR3 DNA: TGTGACAGCAGAGAGACGGGACAGGGGAACTATGGCTACACCTTC

V gene: TRBV5-1
D gene: TRBD1
J gene: TRBJ2-2
clone size: -
CDR3 length: 15
CDR3 protein: CASSVETGIAGELFF
CDR3 DNA: TGCGCCAGCAGCGTGGAGACAGGGATAGCCGGGGAGCTGTTTTTT

V gene: TRBV12-3/TRBV12-4
D gene: -
J gene: TRBJ1-1
clone size: few
CDR3 length: 13
CDR3 protein: CASNYGGNTEAFF
CDR3 DNA: TGTGCCAGCAACTACGGAGGTAACACTGAAGCTTTCTTT

V gene: TRBV14
D gene: -
J gene: TRBJ2-5
clone size: -
CDR3 length: 13
CDR3 protein: CASSRSGLETQYF
CDR3 DNA: TGTGCCAGCAGCCGGTCAGGGTTGGAGACCCAGTACTTC

V gene: TRBV7-9
D gene: TRBD1
J gene: TRBJ2-5
clone size: -
CDR3 length: 13
CDR3 protein: CASSGQGRETQYF
CDR3 DNA: TGTGCCAGCAGCGGACAGGGGCGGGAGACCCAGTACTTC

V gene: TRBV7-9
D gene: -
J gene: TRBJ2-5
clone size: few
CDR3 length: 12
CDR3 protein: CASAPPGFDQYF
CDR3 DNA: TGTGCCAGTGCTCCTCCGGGGTTTGACCAGTACTTC

V gene: TRBV7-9
D gene: TRBD1
J gene: TRBJ1-6
clone size: few
CDR3 length: 14
CDR3 protein: CASSLGTGGSPLHF
CDR3 DNA: TGTGCCAGCAGCCTCGGGACAGGGGGTTCACCCCTCCACTTT

V gene: TRBV9
D gene: -
J gene: TRBJ1-1
clone size: -
CDR3 length: 12
CDR3 protein: CASSALSGFALF
CDR3 DNA: TGTGCCAGCAGCGCCCTTTCAGGGTTCGCTCTCTTT

V gene: TRBV6-5
D gene: -
J gene: TRBJ2-5
clone size: many
CDR3 length: 14
CDR3 protein: CASIGTSEVGTQYF
CDR3 DNA: TGTGCCAGCATCGGGACTTCCGAGGTCGGGACCCAGTACTTC

V gene: TRBV15
D gene: -
J gene: TRBJ2-7
clone size: few
CDR3 length: 16
CDR3 protein: CATSREKTRGLYEQYF
CDR3 DNA: TGTGCCACCAGCAGAGAGAAAACTCGGGGCCTCTACGAGCAGTACTTC

V gene: TRBV29-1
D gene: -
J gene: TRBJ1-5
clone size: -
CDR3 length: 13
CDR3 protein: CSAPPNQGQPQHF
CDR3 DNA: TGCAGCGCGCCGCCCAATCAGGGACAGCCCCAGCATTTT

V gene: TRBV5-1
D gene: -
J gene: TRBJ2-1
clone size: -
CDR3 length: 17
CDR3 protein: CASSLPPEAPGPEVGFF
CDR3 DNA: TGCGCCAGCAGCTTGCCCCCCGAGGCACCAGGCCCCGAGGTTGGGTTCTTC

V gene: TRBV5-1
D gene: TRBD2
J gene: TRBJ2-1
clone size: few
CDR3 length: 17
CDR3 protein: CASRAAGGAQSYNEQFF
CDR3 DNA: TGCGCCAGCAGGGCAGCGGGGGGAGCCCAGTCCTACAATGAGCAGTTCTTC

V gene: TRBV28
D gene: -
J gene: TRBJ1-2
clone size: few
CDR3 length: 13
CDR3 protein: CASSYLLDYGYTF
CDR3 DNA: TGTGCCAGCAGCTACCTGTTGGACTATGGCTACACCTTC

V gene: TRBV4-3
D gene: -
J gene: TRBJ1-5
clone size: -
CDR3 length: 13
CDR3 protein: CASSQMLGQPQHF
CDR3 DNA: TGCGCCAGCAGCCAAATGCTCGGTCAGCCCCAGCATTTT

V gene: TRBV4-2
D gene: -
J gene: TRBJ1-1
clone size: -
CDR3 length: 13
CDR3 protein: CASSAGVYTEAFF
CDR3 DNA: TGTGCCAGCAGCGCCGGGGTCTACACTGAAGCTTTCTTT

V gene: TRBV19
D gene: -
J gene: TRBJ1-3
clone size: few
CDR3 length: 13
CDR3 protein: CASQYLDGNTIYF
CDR3 DNA: TGTGCCAGCCAGTATTTGGACGGAAACACCATATATTTT

V gene: TRBV12-3/TRBV12-4
D gene: -
J gene: TRBJ2-7
clone size: few
CDR3 length: 11
CDR3 protein: CASGWGYEQYF
CDR3 DNA: TGTGCCAGCGGGTGGGGCTACGAGCAGTACTTC

V gene: TRBV3-1
D gene: -
J gene: TRBJ2-1
clone size: few
CDR3 length: 14
CDR3 protein: CASSPRGGPHEQFF
CDR3 DNA: TGTGCCAGCAGCCCCCGAGGCGGGCCCCATGAGCAGTTCTTC

V gene: TRBV5-1
D gene: -
J gene: TRBJ2-1
clone size: few
CDR3 length: 13
CDR3 protein: CASSSETYNEQFF
CDR3 DNA: TGCGCCAGCAGCTCTGAGACGTACAATGAGCAGTTCTTC

V gene: TRBV3-1
D gene: TRBD2
J gene: TRBJ2-7
clone size: few
CDR3 length: 13
CDR3 protein: CASRGTTGGEQYF
CDR3 DNA: TGTGCCAGCAGGGGAACTACGGGAGGCGAGCAGTACTTC

V gene: TRBV4-3
D gene: TRBD2
J gene: TRBJ2-1
clone size: few
CDR3 length: 17
CDR3 protein: CASSQDWGSGRENEQFF
CDR3 DNA: TGCGCCAGCAGCCAAGATTGGGGTAGCGGGAGAGAAAATGAGCAGTTCTTC

V gene: TRBV7-2
D gene: -
J gene: TRBJ2-5
clone size: many
CDR3 length: 15
CDR3 protein: CASSLRSAAEETQYF
CDR3 DNA: TGTGCCAGCAGCTTACGCTCCGCGGCTGAAGAGACCCAGTACTTC

V gene: TRBV4-1
D gene: TRBD2
J gene: TRBJ2-3
clone size: many
CDR3 length: 17
CDR3 protein: CASSQGWGSGGSGTQYF
CDR3 DNA: TGCGCCAGCAGCCAAGGTTGGGGTAGCGGGGGTTCAGGTACGCAGTATTTT

V gene: TRBV11-1
D gene: -
J gene: TRBJ1-2
clone size: -
CDR3 length: 14
CDR3 protein: CASSSATGNYGYTF
CDR3 DNA: TGTGCCAGCAGCTCAGCCACGGGGAACTATGGCTACACCTTC

V gene: TRBV10-3
D gene: -
J gene: TRBJ1-1
clone size: -
CDR3 length: 14
CDR3 protein: CAISRQAGNTEAFF
CDR3 DNA: TGTGCCATCAGCAGACAGGCCGGGAACACTGAAGCTTTCTTT

V gene: TRBV18
D gene: TRBD1
J gene: TRBJ1-2
clone size: -
CDR3 length: 16
CDR3 protein: CASSPSWTGGSLGYTF
CDR3 DNA: TGTGCCAGCTCACCATCCTGGACAGGGGGCTCGCTAGGCTACACCTTC